The 3 T cell receptor beta chains presented below share a single source sample, sequenced in a study of identical twins. Each CDR3 protein gets one entry after TCRdb re-called the 5' RACE reads with MiXCR. The table has some 600,000 distinct CDR3 sequences, under 8.5% seen once; the top ten hold about 1.5%. The sample also formed part of further work on yellow fever vaccine responses in identical twins.

Input material: PBMCs. Source of these receptors: a woman between 18 and 29 years old in good health.

V gene TRBV4-1 combines with J gene TRBJ2-5; no reliable D call. Germline CDR1 is MGHRA and CDR2 is YSYEKL. V was shortened by 1 base and J by 1 base, with 7 bases between the two germline ends. This CDR3 is built from 14 residues. CDR3 amino acids: CASSQVGGQETQYF. The DNA of the CDR3 is TGCGCCAGCAGCCAAGTGGGCGGCCAAGAGACCCAGTACTTC.

Ten or more counts support this clonotype. The chain links TRBV20-1 to TRBJ1-5, with D unclear. This CDR3 comprises 13 residues. V gave up 4 bases and J gave up 0 bases, with 7 bases separating them. Germline loops: CDR1 DFQATT, CDR2 SNEGSKA (reference sequence). The CDR3 spells CSAIFYSNQPQHF. The CDR3 nucleotides are TGCAGTGCTATATTTTATAGCAATCAGCCCCAGCATTTT.

This clonotype has ten or more counts. The chain links TRBV5-1 to TRBJ2-3, with TRBD2 as a possible D gene (5 bases). CDR1 and CDR2 (germline): SGHRS, YFSETQ. Trimming pared 4 bases from V and 0 bases from J, leaving 15 bases between. This CDR3 is built from 16 residues. CDR3 sequence reads: CASSRRGPESTDTQYF. CDR3 nucleotide sequence: TGCGCCAGCAGCAGGCGAGGGCCAGAGAGCACAGATACGCAGTATTTT.